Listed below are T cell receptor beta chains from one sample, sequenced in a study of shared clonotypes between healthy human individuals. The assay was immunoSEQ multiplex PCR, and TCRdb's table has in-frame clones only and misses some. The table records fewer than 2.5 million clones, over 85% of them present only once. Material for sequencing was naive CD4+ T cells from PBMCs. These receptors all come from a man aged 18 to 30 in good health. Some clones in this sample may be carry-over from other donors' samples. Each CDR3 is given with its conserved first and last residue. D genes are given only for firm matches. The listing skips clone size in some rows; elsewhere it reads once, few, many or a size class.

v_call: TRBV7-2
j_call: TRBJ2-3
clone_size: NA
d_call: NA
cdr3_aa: CASSLKGTTSTSTDTQYF
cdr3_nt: TGTGCCAGCAGCTTAAAGGGAACTACTAGTACTAGCACAGATACGCAGTATTTT

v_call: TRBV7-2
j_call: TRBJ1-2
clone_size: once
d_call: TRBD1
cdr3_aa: CASSLGTGPYGYTF
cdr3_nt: TGTGCCAGCAGCCTCGGGACAGGGCCCTATGGCTACACCTTC

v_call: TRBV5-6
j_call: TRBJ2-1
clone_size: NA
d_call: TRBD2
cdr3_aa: CASSLALLAVNEQFF
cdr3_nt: TGTGCCAGCAGCTTGGCCCTGCTAGCGGTCAATGAGCAGTTCTTC

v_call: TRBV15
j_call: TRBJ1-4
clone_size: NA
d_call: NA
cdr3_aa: CATSRDGGAGEKLFF
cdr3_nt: TGTGCCACCAGCAGAGATGGGGGGGCGGGTGAAAAACTGTTTTTT

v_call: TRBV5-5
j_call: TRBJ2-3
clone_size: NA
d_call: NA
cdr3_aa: CASTLRDHTDTQYF
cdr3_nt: TGTGCCAGCACCTTGCGGGACCACACAGATACGCAGTATTTT

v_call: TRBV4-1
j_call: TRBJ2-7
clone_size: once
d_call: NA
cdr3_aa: CASSPSERSTYEQYF
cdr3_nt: TGCGCCAGCAGCCCCAGCGAGCGGAGTACCTACGAGCAGTACTTC

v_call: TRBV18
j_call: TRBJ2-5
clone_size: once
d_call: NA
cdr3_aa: CASSPPGLETQYF
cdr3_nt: TGTGCCAGCTCACCACCGGGATTAGAGACCCAGTACTTC

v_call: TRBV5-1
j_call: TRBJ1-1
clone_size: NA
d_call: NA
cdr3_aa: CASSLDPRAEAFF
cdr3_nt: TGCGCCAGCAGCCTCGACCCCAGGGCTGAAGCTTTCTTT

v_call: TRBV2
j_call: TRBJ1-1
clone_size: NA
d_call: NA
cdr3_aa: CAIRTFSEAFF
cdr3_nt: TGTGCCATCAGGACATTCTCTGAAGCTTTCTTT

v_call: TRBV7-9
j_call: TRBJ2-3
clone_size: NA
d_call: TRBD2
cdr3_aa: CASSLRKSGRLSTDTQYF
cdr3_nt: TGTGCCAGCAGCTTAAGAAAGAGCGGGAGGCTTAGCACAGATACGCAGTATTTT

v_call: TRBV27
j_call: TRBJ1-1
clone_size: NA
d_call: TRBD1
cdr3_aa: CASSPGQAREAFF
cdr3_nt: TGTGCCAGCAGTCCAGGACAGGCAAGAGAAGCTTTCTTT

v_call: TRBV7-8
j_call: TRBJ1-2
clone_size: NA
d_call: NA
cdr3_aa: CASSEKRNTLSNYGYTF
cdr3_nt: TGTGCCAGCAGCGAAAAAAGGAACACACTTTCTAACTATGGCTACACCTTC

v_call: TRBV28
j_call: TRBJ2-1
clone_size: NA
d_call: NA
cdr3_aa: CASSLGSYNEQFF
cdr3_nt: TGTGCCAGCAGTTTAGGATCCTACAATGAGCAGTTCTTC

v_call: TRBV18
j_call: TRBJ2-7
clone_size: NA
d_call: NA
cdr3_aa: CASSPTPSSGRREQYF
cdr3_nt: TGTGCCAGCTCACCAACTCCGTCTTCTGGGCGGCGGGAGCAGTACTTC

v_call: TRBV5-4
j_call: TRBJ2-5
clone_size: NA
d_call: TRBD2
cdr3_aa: CASSSPSGRETQYF
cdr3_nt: TGTGCCAGCAGCTCCCCTAGCGGGAGAGAGACCCAGTACTTC

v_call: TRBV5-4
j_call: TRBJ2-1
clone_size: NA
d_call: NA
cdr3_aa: CASSLDLAYNEQFF
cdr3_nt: TGTGCCAGCAGCTTGGATCTAGCGTACAATGAGCAGTTCTTC

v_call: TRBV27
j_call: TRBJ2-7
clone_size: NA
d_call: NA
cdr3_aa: CASSQTGRSPYEQYF
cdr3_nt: TGTGCCAGCAGTCAGACAGGCCGGTCTCCCTACGAGCAGTACTTC

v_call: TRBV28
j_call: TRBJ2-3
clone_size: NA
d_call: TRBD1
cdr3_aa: CASRTRDRGSTDTQYF
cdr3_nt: TGTGCCAGCAGGACCCGGGACAGGGGGAGCACAGATACGCAGTATTTT

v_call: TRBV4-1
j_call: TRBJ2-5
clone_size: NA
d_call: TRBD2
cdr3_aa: CASSQPVLAGEETQYF
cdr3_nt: TGCGCCAGCAGCCAACCCGTACTAGCGGGGGAAGAGACCCAGTACTTC

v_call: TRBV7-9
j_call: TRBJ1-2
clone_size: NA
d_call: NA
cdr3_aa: CASSSYSGYTF
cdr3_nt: TGTGCCAGCAGCTCGTACTCTGGCTACACCTTC

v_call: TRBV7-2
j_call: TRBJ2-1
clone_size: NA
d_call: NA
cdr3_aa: CASQTASSSYNEQFF
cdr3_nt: TGTGCCAGTCAGACGGCCTCGAGCTCCTACAATGAGCAGTTCTTC

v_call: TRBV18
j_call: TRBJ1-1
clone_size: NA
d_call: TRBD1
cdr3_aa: CASSVITGQRNTEAFF
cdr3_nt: TGTGCCAGCTCCGTCATTACGGGACAGAGAAACACTGAAGCTTTCTTT

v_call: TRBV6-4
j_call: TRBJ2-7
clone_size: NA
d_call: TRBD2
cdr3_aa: CASSVGTTPATSRSYEQYF
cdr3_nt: TGTGCCAGCAGTGTGGGAACGACTCCGGCGACTAGCAGATCCTACGAGCAGTACTTC

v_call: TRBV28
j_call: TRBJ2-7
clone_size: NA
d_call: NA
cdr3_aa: CASSLEGDSTYEQYF
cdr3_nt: TGTGCCAGCAGTTTAGAGGGAGACAGTACCTACGAGCAGTACTTC

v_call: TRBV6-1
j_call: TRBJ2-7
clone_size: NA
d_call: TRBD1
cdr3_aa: CASSEMTGPIPYEQYF
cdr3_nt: TGTGCCAGCAGTGAAATGACAGGGCCAATTCCCTACGAGCAGTACTTC

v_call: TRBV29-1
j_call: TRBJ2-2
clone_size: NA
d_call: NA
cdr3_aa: CSVQGTGAGELFF
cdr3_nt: TGCAGCGTTCAGGGAACTGGCGCCGGGGAGCTGTTTTTT

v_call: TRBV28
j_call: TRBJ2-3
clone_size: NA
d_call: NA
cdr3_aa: CASSFPKTDTQYF
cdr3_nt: TGTGCCAGCAGTTTCCCGAAGACAGATACGCAGTATTTT

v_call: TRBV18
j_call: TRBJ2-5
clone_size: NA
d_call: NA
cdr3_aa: CASSAREQETQYF
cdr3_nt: TGTGCCAGCTCGGCAAGAGAACAAGAGACCCAGTACTTC

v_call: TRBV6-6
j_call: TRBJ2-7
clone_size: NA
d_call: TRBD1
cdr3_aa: CASTNPGQGLEQYF
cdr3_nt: TGTGCCAGCACCAACCCCGGACAGGGCCTTGAGCAGTACTTC

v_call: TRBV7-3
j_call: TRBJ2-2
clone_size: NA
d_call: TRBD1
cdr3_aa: CASSGQGNTGELFF
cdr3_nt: TGTGCCAGCAGTGGACAGGGAAACACCGGGGAGCTGTTTTTT

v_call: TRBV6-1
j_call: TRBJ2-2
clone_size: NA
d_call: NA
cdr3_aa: CASGQPPGELFF
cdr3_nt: TGTGCCAGCGGACAGCCCCCCGGGGAGCTGTTTTTT

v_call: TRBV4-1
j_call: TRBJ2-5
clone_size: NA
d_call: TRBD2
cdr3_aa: CASSHKTSGSEETQYF
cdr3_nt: TGCGCCAGCAGCCATAAAACTAGCGGGAGTGAGGAGACCCAGTACTTC

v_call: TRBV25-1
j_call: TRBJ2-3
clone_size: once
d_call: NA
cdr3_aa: CASRSSGSDTQYF
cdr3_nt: TGTGCCAGCAGGTCTTCCGGGTCAGATACGCAGTATTTT

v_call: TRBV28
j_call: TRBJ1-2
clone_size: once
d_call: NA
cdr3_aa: CASDSRSARYTF
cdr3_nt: TGTGCCAGCGACAGCCGTAGTGCGCGCTACACCTTC

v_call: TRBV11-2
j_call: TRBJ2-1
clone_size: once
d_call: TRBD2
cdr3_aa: CASRLAGGNEQFF
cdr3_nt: TGTGCCAGCCGACTAGCGGGAGGCAATGAGCAGTTCTTC

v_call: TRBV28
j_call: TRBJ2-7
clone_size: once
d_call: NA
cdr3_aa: CASSRRRADHGVGYEQYF
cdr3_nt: TGTGCCAGCAGTCGACGAAGGGCCGACCATGGGGTGGGCTACGAGCAGTACTTC

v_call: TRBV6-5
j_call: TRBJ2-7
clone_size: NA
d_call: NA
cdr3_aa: CASSLQGNEQYF
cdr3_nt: TGTGCCAGCAGTCTCCAGGGTAACGAGCAGTACTTC

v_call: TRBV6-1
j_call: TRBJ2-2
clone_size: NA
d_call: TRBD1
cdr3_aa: CASSGRQGVRNTGELFF
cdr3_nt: TGTGCCAGCAGTGGGAGACAGGGGGTCCGGAACACCGGGGAGCTGTTTTTT

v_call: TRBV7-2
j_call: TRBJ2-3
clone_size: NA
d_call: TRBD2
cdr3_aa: CASTLAGGVADTQYF
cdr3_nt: TGTGCCAGCACTCTAGCGGGAGGGGTCGCAGATACGCAGTATTTT

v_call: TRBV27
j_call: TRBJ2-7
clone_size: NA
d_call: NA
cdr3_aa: CASSSVGRGPTYEQYF
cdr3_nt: TGTGCCAGCAGTTCAGTAGGGAGGGGGCCCACCTACGAGCAGTACTTC

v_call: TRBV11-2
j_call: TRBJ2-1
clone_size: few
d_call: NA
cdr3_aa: CASSSPTVLEEFF
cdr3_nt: TGTGCCAGCAGCTCACCGACGGTATTAGAGGAGTTCTTC

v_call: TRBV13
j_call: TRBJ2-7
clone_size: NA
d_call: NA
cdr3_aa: CASSLRPDRTGTHEQYF
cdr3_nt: TGTGCCAGCAGCTTAAGACCTGACAGGACTGGCACCCACGAGCAGTACTTC

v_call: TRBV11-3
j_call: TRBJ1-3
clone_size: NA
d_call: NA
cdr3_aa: CASSSGSSGNTIYF
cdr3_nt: TGTGCCAGCAGCTCCGGAAGCTCTGGAAACACCATATATTTT

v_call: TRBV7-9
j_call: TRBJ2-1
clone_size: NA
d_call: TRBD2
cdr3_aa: CASSSAAQAGGLTEQFF
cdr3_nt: TGTGCCAGCAGCTCCGCAGCGCAAGCGGGAGGGCTCACTGAGCAGTTCTTC

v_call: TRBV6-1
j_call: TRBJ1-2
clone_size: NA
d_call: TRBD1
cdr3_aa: CASSEGDSGFYGYTF
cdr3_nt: TGTGCCAGCAGTGAGGGGGACAGTGGCTTCTATGGCTACACCTTC

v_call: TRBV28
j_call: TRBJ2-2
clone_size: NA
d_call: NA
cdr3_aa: CASSFSGRPLTGELFF
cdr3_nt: TGTGCCAGCAGTTTCAGTGGAAGACCCCTCACCGGGGAGCTGTTTTTT

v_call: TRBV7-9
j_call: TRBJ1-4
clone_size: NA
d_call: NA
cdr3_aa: CASSPPGTRNEKLFF
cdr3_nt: TGTGCCAGCAGCCCCCCCGGGACAAGAAATGAAAAACTGTTTTTT

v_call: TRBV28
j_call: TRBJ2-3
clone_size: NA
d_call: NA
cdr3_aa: CASSAVRDSSGTDTQYF
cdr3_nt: TGTGCCAGCAGTGCCGTCCGGGACTCGTCCGGCACAGATACGCAGTATTTT

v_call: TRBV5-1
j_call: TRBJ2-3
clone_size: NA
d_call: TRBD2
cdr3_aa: CASSPVIAGPTDTQYF
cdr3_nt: TGCGCCAGCAGCCCAGTAATAGCGGGGCCCACAGATACGCAGTATTTT

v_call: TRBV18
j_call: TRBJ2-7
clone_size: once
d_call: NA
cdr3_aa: CASSPGLSYEQYF
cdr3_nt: TGTGCCAGCTCACCGGGACTCAGCTACGAGCAGTACTTC

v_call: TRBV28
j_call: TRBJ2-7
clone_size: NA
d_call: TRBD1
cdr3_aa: CASSLSTGGSYEQYF
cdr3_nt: TGTGCCAGCAGCCTAAGTACAGGGGGTTCCTACGAGCAGTACTTC